These T cell receptor beta chains were read from a single sample in a study of T-cell reconstitution after alpha-beta-depleted transplantation in children. MiXCR, applied by TCRdb to the PCR reads, yields one record per CDR3 protein. The data hold about 400,000 distinct CDR3 sequences, with about a fifth observed a single time. The starting material was PBMCs from the stem cell graft donor, obtained from the stem cell graft. Receptor source: a human donor who donated a stem cell graft to a child with acute myeloid leukemia. The CDR3 runs from the conserved cysteine through the conserved F or W. The D gene is left open where the match is weak. Clone size is given for some rows only: seen once, a few or many times, or a class if the clone is expanded.

CDR3 DNA: TGTGCCAGCAGCCGAGAGCCGGGTAGGGCCCAGCATTTT
CDR3 protein: CASSREPGRAQHF
J gene: TRBJ1-5
clone size: -
V gene: TRBV7-8
D gene: -

CDR3 DNA: TGCAGTGCTAGAGGGACCAACACTGAAGCTTTCTTT
CDR3 protein: CSARGTNTEAFF
J gene: TRBJ1-1
clone size: few
V gene: TRBV20-1
D gene: -

CDR3 DNA: TGTGCCAGCAGTTTATCCACAGTCATGAACACTGAAGCTTTCTTT
CDR3 protein: CASSLSTVMNTEAFF
J gene: TRBJ1-1
clone size: -
V gene: TRBV27
D gene: -

CDR3 DNA: TGTGCCAGCAGCGTAGGGACTAGCGGGAATGAGCAGTTCTTC
CDR3 protein: CASSVGTSGNEQFF
J gene: TRBJ2-1
clone size: -
V gene: TRBV9
D gene: TRBD2

CDR3 DNA: TGTGCCACCAGCGGGGGGGGGAGCGGTTTCTATGGCTACACCTTC
CDR3 protein: CATSGGGSGFYGYTF
J gene: TRBJ1-2
clone size: -
V gene: TRBV15
D gene: -

CDR3 DNA: TGCGCCAGCAGCTTCGGGGAGACCTACGAGCAGTACTTC
CDR3 protein: CASSFGETYEQYF
J gene: TRBJ2-7
clone size: few
V gene: TRBV5-1
D gene: -

CDR3 DNA: TGCAGCGTGGGGGATAATTCACCCCTCCACTTT
CDR3 protein: CSVGDNSPLHF
J gene: TRBJ1-6
clone size: -
V gene: TRBV29-1
D gene: -

CDR3 DNA: TGTGCCAGCATGGGGGCCAGGGCCTACAATGAGCAGTTCTTC
CDR3 protein: CASMGARAYNEQFF
J gene: TRBJ2-1
clone size: -
V gene: TRBV6-1
D gene: -

CDR3 DNA: TGCGCCAGCAGCTTGGGTCCCCAGGGGGAAGGCGAGCAGTACTTC
CDR3 protein: CASSLGPQGEGEQYF
J gene: TRBJ2-7
clone size: -
V gene: TRBV5-1
D gene: TRBD1

CDR3 DNA: TGTGCCAGCAGTGAACATGGAGCCGTGAACACTGAAGCTTTCTTT
CDR3 protein: CASSEHGAVNTEAFF
J gene: TRBJ1-1
clone size: many
V gene: TRBV6-1
D gene: -

CDR3 DNA: TGTGCCAGCAGTCCTGGGACGACACTGAACACTGAAGCTTTCTTT
CDR3 protein: CASSPGTTLNTEAFF
J gene: TRBJ1-1
clone size: -
V gene: TRBV12-3/TRBV12-4
D gene: -

CDR3 DNA: TGCAGTGCTAGAGGGCTAGCTCAGTTCTTC
CDR3 protein: CSARGLAQFF
J gene: TRBJ2-1
clone size: -
V gene: TRBV20-1
D gene: -

CDR3 DNA: TGTGCCAGCAGTGAAGGGGACCACATAAATACGCAGTATTTT
CDR3 protein: CASSEGDHINTQYF
J gene: TRBJ2-3
clone size: many
V gene: TRBV6-1
D gene: -

CDR3 DNA: TGCAGCGTTGAAGAGACAACGGGACTCAGCTCCTACGAGCAGTACTTC
CDR3 protein: CSVEETTGLSSYEQYF
J gene: TRBJ2-7
clone size: many
V gene: TRBV29-1
D gene: -

CDR3 DNA: TGCAGCGCCGAAGTTCTAGCGGGAGACCTCGCTAGCACAGATACGCAGTATTTT
CDR3 protein: CSAEVLAGDLASTDTQYF
J gene: TRBJ2-3
clone size: many
V gene: TRBV29-1
D gene: TRBD2

CDR3 DNA: TGTGCCAGCGGGGGTCTGGGGGATAACAATGAGCAGTTCTTC
CDR3 protein: CASGGLGDNNEQFF
J gene: TRBJ2-1
clone size: -
V gene: TRBV7-9
D gene: -

CDR3 DNA: TGTGCCAGCAGTGATTTCGTATCCAACGACAACACCATATATTTT
CDR3 protein: CASSDFVSNDNTIYF
J gene: TRBJ1-3
clone size: few
V gene: TRBV2
D gene: -

CDR3 DNA: TGTGCCAGCAGCCCAGGGGAGAGGGGAAACACCATATATTTT
CDR3 protein: CASSPGERGNTIYF
J gene: TRBJ1-3
clone size: few
V gene: TRBV7-8
D gene: -

CDR3 DNA: TGTGCCATCAGTAAGGAACAGGGGGCAGGGGATTCACCCCTCCACTTT
CDR3 protein: CAISKEQGAGDSPLHF
J gene: TRBJ1-6
clone size: many
V gene: TRBV10-3
D gene: TRBD1

CDR3 DNA: TGTGCCAGCAGTTTAGAGGCCTCGGCCCCTGGAAACACCATATATTTT
CDR3 protein: CASSLEASAPGNTIYF
J gene: TRBJ1-3
clone size: many
V gene: TRBV6-5
D gene: -

CDR3 DNA: TGTGCCAGCAAAATATCGCTCTCCTACGAGCAGTACTTC
CDR3 protein: CASKISLSYEQYF
J gene: TRBJ2-7
clone size: many
V gene: TRBV12-3/TRBV12-4
D gene: -

CDR3 DNA: TGTGCCATCAGTGAGTCTCTAGCGGGAGAGACCCAGTACTTC
CDR3 protein: CAISESLAGETQYF
J gene: TRBJ2-5
clone size: many
V gene: TRBV10-3
D gene: TRBD2